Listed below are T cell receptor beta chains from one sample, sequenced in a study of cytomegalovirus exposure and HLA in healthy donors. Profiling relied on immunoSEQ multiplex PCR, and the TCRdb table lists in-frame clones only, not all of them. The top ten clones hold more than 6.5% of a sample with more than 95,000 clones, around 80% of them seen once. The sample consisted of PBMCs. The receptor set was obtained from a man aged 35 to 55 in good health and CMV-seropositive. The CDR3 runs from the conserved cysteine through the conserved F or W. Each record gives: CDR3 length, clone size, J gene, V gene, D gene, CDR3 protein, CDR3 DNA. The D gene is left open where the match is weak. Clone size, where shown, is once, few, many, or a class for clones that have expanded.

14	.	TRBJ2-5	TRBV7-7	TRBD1	CASSLPGQQETQYF	TGTGCTAGCAGCTTGCCGGGACAGCAAGAGACCCAGTACTTC
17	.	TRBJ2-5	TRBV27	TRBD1	CASSLSPPGTGVETQYF	TGTGCCAGCAGTTTATCGCCCCCCGGGACAGGAGTAGAGACCCAGTACTTC
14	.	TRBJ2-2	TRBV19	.	CASSGLRSTGELFF	TGTGCCAGTAGTGGTTTGAGGTCCACCGGGGAGCTGTTTTTT
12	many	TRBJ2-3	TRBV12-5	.	CASGTRTDTQYF	TGTGCTAGCGGGACTCGCACAGATACGCAGTATTTT
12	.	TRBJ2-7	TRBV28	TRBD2	CATLGRGYEQYF	TGTGCCACCCTGGGGAGGGGTTACGAGCAGTACTTC
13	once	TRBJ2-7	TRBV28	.	CASSLPRRYEQYF	TGTGCCAGCAGTTTACCCCGGAGGTACGAGCAGTACTTC
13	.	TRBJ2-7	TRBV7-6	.	CASSPGIPYEQYF	TGTGCCAGCAGCCCGGGGATCCCCTACGAGCAGTACTTC
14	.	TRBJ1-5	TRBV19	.	CASSIGQGNQPQHF	TGTGCCAGTAGTATAGGTCAGGGGAATCAGCCCCAGCACTTT
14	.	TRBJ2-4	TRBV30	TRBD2	CAWSPTSGGYIQYF	TGTGCCTGGAGTCCCACTAGCGGGGGGTACATTCAGTACTTC
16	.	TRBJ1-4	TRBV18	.	CASSPNFRDINEKLFF	TGTGCCAGCTCACCAAATTTCCGGGACATTAATGAAAAACTGTTTTTT
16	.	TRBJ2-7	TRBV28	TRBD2	CASSSLTTSGGYEQYF	TGTGCCAGCAGCTCCTTAACGACTAGCGGGGGGTACGAGCAGTACTTC
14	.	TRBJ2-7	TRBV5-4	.	CASSLRTGKNEQYF	TGTGCCAGCAGCTTGCGCACAGGGAAAAACGAGCAGTACTTC
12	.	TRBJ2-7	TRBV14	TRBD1	CASSGTGPRQYF	TGTGCCAGCAGCGGGACAGGGCCTAGGCAGTACTTC
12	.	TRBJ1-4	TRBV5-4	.	CASRGDDEKLFF	TGTGCCAGCAGGGGAGATGATGAAAAACTGTTTTTT
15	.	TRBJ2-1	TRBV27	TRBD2	CASSSMGGPGNEQFF	TGTGCCAGCAGCTCGATGGGAGGGCCGGGCAATGAGCAGTTCTTC
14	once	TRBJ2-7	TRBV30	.	CAWSGGGISYEQYF	TGTGCCTGGAGTGGAGGCGGGATCTCCTACGAGCAGTACTTC
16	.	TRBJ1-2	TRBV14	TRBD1	CASSLGTGSAEGGYTF	TGTGCCAGCAGCCTCGGGACAGGAAGCGCCGAGGGGGGCTACACCTTC
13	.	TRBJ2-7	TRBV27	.	CASSLSDSYEQYF	TGTGCCAGCAGTTTATCGGACAGTTACGAGCAGTACTTC
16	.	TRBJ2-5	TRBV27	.	CASRAVGLAGEETQYF	TGTGCCAGCAGAGCTGTCGGATTAGCCGGAGAAGAGACCCAGTACTTC
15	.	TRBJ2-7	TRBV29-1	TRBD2	CSVDGYGTSGYEQYF	TGCAGCGTTGACGGGTACGGGACTAGCGGATACGAGCAGTACTTC
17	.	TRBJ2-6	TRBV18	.	CASSRDSYISGANGLTF	TGTGCCAGCTCGCGGGACAGCTATATCTCTGGGGCCAACGGCCTGACTTTC
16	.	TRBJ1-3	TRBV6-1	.	CASSDQTELSGNTIYF	TGTGCCAGCAGTGACCAGACAGAACTCTCTGGAAACACCATATATTTT
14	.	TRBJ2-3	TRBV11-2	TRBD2	CASSGTSGSDTQYF	TGTGCCAGCAGCGGGACTAGCGGATCAGATACGCAGTATTTT
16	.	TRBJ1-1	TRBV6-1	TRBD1	CASSEQGESVNTEAFF	TGTGCCAGCAGTGAACAGGGGGAGTCGGTGAACACTGAAGCTTTCTTT
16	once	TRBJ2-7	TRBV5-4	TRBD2	CASSLAPPGRGYEQYF	TGTGCCAGCAGCTTGGCCCCCCCCGGGAGGGGTTACGAGCAGTACTTC
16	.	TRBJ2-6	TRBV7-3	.	CASSLDRNSGANVLTF	TGTGCCAGCAGCTTAGACAGAAACTCTGGGGCCAACGTCCTGACTTTC
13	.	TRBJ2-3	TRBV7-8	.	CASSPRGTDTQYF	TGTGCCAGCAGCCCTAGAGGCACAGATACGCAGTATTTT
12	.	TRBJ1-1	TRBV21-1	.	CASSKTVFEAFF	TGTGCCAGCAGCAAGACAGTCTTTGAAGCTTTCTTT
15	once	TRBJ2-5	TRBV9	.	CASSSQPGLQETQYF	TGTGCCAGCAGCTCCCAACCGGGACTCCAAGAGACCCAGTACTTC
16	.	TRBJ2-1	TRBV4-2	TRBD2	CASSQGVAGGQDEQFF	TGTGCCAGCAGCCAAGGAGTAGCGGGGGGGCAGGATGAGCAGTTCTTC
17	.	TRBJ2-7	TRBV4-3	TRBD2	CASSQGLSSGGYYEQYF	TGCGCCAGCAGCCAAGGTCTGTCTAGCGGGGGTTATTACGAGCAGTACTTC
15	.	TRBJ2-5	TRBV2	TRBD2	CASRETSGSSETQYF	TGTGCCAGCAGAGAGACTAGCGGGAGTTCGGAGACCCAGTACTTC
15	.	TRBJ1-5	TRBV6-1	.	CASSEMGAKAQPQHF	TGTGCCAGCAGTGAAATGGGGGCGAAGGCCCAGCCCCAGCATTTT
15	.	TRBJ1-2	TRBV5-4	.	CASSSYLGGNYGYTF	TGTGCCAGCAGCTCCTACTTGGGGGGGAACTATGGCTACACCTTC
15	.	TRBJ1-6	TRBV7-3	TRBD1	CASSLGQGNNSPLHF	TGTGCCAGCAGCTTGGGACAGGGAAATAATTCACCCCTCCACTTT
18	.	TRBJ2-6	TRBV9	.	CASSFVQGSLAGANVLTF	TGTGCCAGCAGCTTCGTACAGGGATCGTTGGCTGGGGCCAACGTCCTGACTTTC
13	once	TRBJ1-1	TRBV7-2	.	CASSLGQNTEAFF	TGTGCCAGCAGCTTGGGACAGAACACTGAAGCTTTCTTT
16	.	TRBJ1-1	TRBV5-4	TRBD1	CASSLGAATRGTEAFF	TGTGCCAGCAGCTTGGGGGCGGCGACCAGGGGGACTGAAGCTTTCTTT
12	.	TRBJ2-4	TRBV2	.	CASTRQKNIQYF	TGTGCCAGCACGAGACAGAAAAACATTCAGTACTTC
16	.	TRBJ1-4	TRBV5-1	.	CASSVPTGKANEKLFF	TGCGCCAGCAGCGTTCCGACAGGCAAGGCTAATGAAAAACTGTTTTTT
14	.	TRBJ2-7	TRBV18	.	CASSPSSGSYEQYF	TGTGCCAGCTCACCCTCATCCGGCTCCTACGAGCAGTACTTC
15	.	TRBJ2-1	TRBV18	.	CASSPPGGGYNEQFF	TGTGCCAGCTCACCACCGGGGGGAGGCTACAATGAGCAGTTCTTC
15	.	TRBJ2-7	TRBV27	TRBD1	CASSRPGQGAYEQYF	TGTGCCAGCAGCAGGCCCGGACAGGGGGCCTACGAGCAGTACTTC
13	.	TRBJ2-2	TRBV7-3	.	CASSERVAGELFF	TGTGCCAGCAGCGAGAGGGTAGCCGGGGAGCTGTTTTTT
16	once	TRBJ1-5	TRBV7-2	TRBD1	CASSPLTGTGNQPQHF	TGTGCCAGCAGCCCGCTAACCGGGACAGGGAATCAGCCCCAGCATTTT
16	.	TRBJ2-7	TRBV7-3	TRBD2	CASSLTGTGGTYEQYF	TGTGCCAGCAGCTTAACCGGTACGGGAGGGACCTACGAGCAGTACTTC
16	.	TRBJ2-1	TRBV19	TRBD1	CASSISLGLLQGGEFF	TGTGCCAGTAGTATAAGCCTTGGCCTTTTACAGGGGGGAGAGTTCTTC
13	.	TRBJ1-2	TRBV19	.	CASSGSSIYGYTF	TGTGCCAGTAGTGGAAGTAGCATTTATGGCTACACCTTC
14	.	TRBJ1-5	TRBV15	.	CAISRGPSLWGVHF	TGTGCCATCAGTAGGGGACCGTCTCTTTGGGGGGTGCATTTT
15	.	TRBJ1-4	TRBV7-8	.	CASSSWGGAEGKLFF	TGTGCCAGCAGCTCCTGGGGGGGGGCGGAGGGAAAACTGTTTTTT
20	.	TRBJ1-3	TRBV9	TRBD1	CASSVAGTGGPGASGNTIYF	TGTGCCAGCAGCGTAGCAGGGACAGGGGGCCCTGGTGCCTCTGGAAACACCATATATTTT
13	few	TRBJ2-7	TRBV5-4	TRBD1	CASHGQGRNEQYF	TGTGCCAGCCATGGACAGGGAAGGAACGAGCAGTACTTC
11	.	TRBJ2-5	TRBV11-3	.	CASSHGETQYF	TGTGCCAGCAGCCACGGGGAGACCCAGTACTTC
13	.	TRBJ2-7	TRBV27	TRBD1	CASRKDRAYEQYF	TGTGCCAGCAGGAAGGACAGGGCATACGAGCAGTACTTC